The 28 T cell receptor beta chains in this list originate from one sample, sequenced in a study of cytomegalovirus exposure and HLA in healthy donors. The PCR was carried out with 60 Vbeta primers and 13 Jbeta primers. TCRdb's copy holds only in-frame clones and misses some; the assay was immunoSEQ multiplex PCR. The table records approximately 240,000 clones, roughly 91% of them present only once. The sequenced sample was PBMCs. All receptors derive from a woman between 18 and 29 years old in good health and CMV-seronegative.

V gene TRBV15 combines with J gene TRBJ1-5; D is perhaps TRBD1 (5 bases). This CDR3 contains 15 residues. Germline lookup yields CDR1 LNHNV and CDR2 YYDKDF (reference sequence). V gave up 3 bases and J gave up 1 base, with 10 bases separating them. In DNA, the CDR3 is TGTGCCACCAGCAGGGGGCCTGGCAGCAATCAGCCCCAGCATTTT. The encoded protein is CATSRGPGSNQPQHF.

The rearrangement joins TRBV6-6 to TRBJ1-2, with TRBD1 matching over 7 bases. CDR3 length: 15 residues. Germline V gene sequence: CDR1 MNHNY, CDR2 SVGAGI (reference sequence). Trimming at V came to 8 bases and at J to 7 bases, leaving 16 bases not matched to a gene. The DNA for the CDR3 is TGTGCCAGCTGTCCGTGGGACAGAGGCCGGGGTGGCTACACCTTC. As protein: CASCPWDRGRGGYTF.

The genes are TRBV10-1 and TRBJ2-3; the match to TRBD2 covers 8 bases. This CDR3 is 14 amino acids long. Germline V gene data show CDR1 as WNHNN and CDR2 as SYGVQD (reference sequence). The V gene end was trimmed by 6 bases and the J gene end by 3 bases; junction bases not matched to a gene: 5. CDR3 sequence: CASSQGLVTDTQYF. The CDR3 bases are TGCGCCAGCAGCCAGGGACTAGTAACAGATACGCAGTATTTT.

Concerning this clone: One junction end does not reproduce the germline sequence, and a read error may be involved. Other DNA sequences from this sample encode an identical CDR3 as well. This chain joins TRBV5-1 and TRBJ1-4; D is perhaps TRBD1 (5 bases). This CDR3 contains 14 residues. Germline-derived CDR1 and CDR2 are SGHRS and YFSETQ. The DNA for the CDR3 is TGCGCCAGCAGCTTGGGCAGGGTTGGAGAAAAGCTGTTTTTT. As protein: CASSLGRVGEKLFF.

The chain employs TRBV2 and TRBJ1-4, with TRBD1 matching over 7 bases. V gave up 8 bases and J gave up 12 bases; unmatched junction bases: 18. CDR1 and CDR2 from the germline V gene are SNHLY and FYNNEI. CDR3 size: 15 residues. CDR3 loop: CASGPGQYSMKELFF. CDR3 nucleotide sequence: TGTGCCAGCGGACCGGGACAGTACTCTATGAAGGAACTGTTTTTT.

The chain uses TRBV5-1 and TRBJ1-4; D may be TRBD1 (5 bases). The germline V and J ends were trimmed by 0 bases and 10 bases, with 13 bases remaining between them. This CDR3 contains 14 residues. Germline V gene data show CDR1 as SGHRS and CDR2 as YFSETQ. DNA of the CDR3: TGCGCCAGCAGCTTGGGAGGAGGGGAGGGAAAACTGTTTTTT. Amino acid sequence: CASSLGGGEGKLFF.

V gene TRBV11-2 combines with J gene TRBJ2-7, with D uncertain. CDR3 length: 11 amino acids. Between the trimmed V and J ends, which lost 1 base and 7 bases, there was a span of 5 bases. Germline CDR1 SGHAT, CDR2 FQNNGV. The CDR3 DNA reads as TGTGCCAGCAGCTTAGTAGCTGAGCAGTACTTC. Its protein is CASSLVAEQYF.

This clone showed up just once. The chain is built from TRBV19 and TRBJ2-1; the match to TRBD1 covers 8 bases. There are 15 residues in the CDR3. Germline trimming cut 5 bases from V and 2 bases from J; bases unmatched to any gene: 5. Germline CDR1 and CDR2: LNHDA and SQIVND (reference sequence). The CDR3 nucleotides are TGTGCCAGTAGTCCGGACAGGGACCCCTACAATGAGCAGTTCTTC. Amino acids: CASSPDRDPYNEQFF.

This sequence joins TRBV2 and TRBJ1-5, with no clear D. V was trimmed by 3 bases and J by 1 base, leaving 13 bases between them. The CDR3 is made up of 16 amino acids. CDR1 is SNHLY and CDR2 is FYNNEI in the germline V gene. DNA for the CDR3: TGTGCCAGCAGTGAGAGATCGGTGCGGAGCAATCAGCCCCAGCATTTT. This encodes CASSERSVRSNQPQHF.

V and J are TRBV15 and TRBJ1-2; D possibly corresponds to TRBD1 (6 bases). The V and J ends lost 1 base and 8 bases respectively, with 11 bases between them. Looked up from germline, CDR1 is LNHNV and CDR2 is YYDKDF (reference sequence). The CDR3 has 13 residues. Written as DNA, the CDR3 is TGTGCCACCAGCAGAGTGCAGGGGCGAGGCTACACCTTC. Protein: CATSRVQGRGYTF.

The chain is built from TRBV6-1 and TRBJ2-7; TRBD1 aligns across 8 bases. The CDR3 totals 14 residues. The V gene's germline CDR1 is MNHNS and CDR2 SASEGT. Unmatched junction bases numbered 12, after V lost 10 bases and J lost 4 bases. CDR3 nucleotide sequence: TGTGCCACCACCCTTCGGACAGGGTTGTACGAGCAGTACTTC. Residues: CATTLRTGLYEQYF.

This clone was detected only once. V and J are TRBV28 and TRBJ2-7; 11 bases are shared with TRBD2. Germline trimming cut 2 bases from V and 4 bases from J; bases unmatched to any gene: 10. Per the germline V gene, CDR1 is MDHEN and CDR2 is SYDVKM. This CDR3 contains 17 residues. Here the CDR3 DNA reads TGTGCCAGCAGTTTACTCGGACTAGCGGGTCCCAATTACGAGCAGTACTTC. Protein sequence: CASSLLGLAGPNYEQYF.

The chain has TRBV7-9 and TRBJ1-5; no reliable D call. Germline V gives CDR1 SEHNR, CDR2 FQNEAQ (reference sequence). V lost 3 bases and J lost 4, with 13 bases in between. This CDR3 comprises 15 residues. The CDR3 DNA reads TGTGCCAGCAGCTTGGACTGGGAGGCAAATCAGCCCCAGCATTTT. Encoded protein: CASSLDWEANQPQHF.

The chain uses TRBV4-2 and TRBJ1-1; 9 bases map to TRBD1. CDR3 size: 17 residues. CDR1 is LGHNA, CDR2 YNFKEQ, per germline. The V segment lost 1 base and the J segment 1 base; nucleotides outside the gene matches: 7. CDR3 in amino acids: CASSQGGQGSRNTEAFF. DNA of the CDR3: TGTGCCAGCAGCCAAGGGGGACAGGGATCAAGGAACACTGAAGCTTTCTTT.

The V gene is TRBV10-1, the J gene TRBJ1-4; possible D gene TRBD1, 5 bases. The CDR3 loop spans 20 amino acids. V lost 5 bases and J lost 12, with 37 bases in between. Per germline, CDR1 WNHNN and CDR2 SYGVQD (reference sequence). In DNA form, the CDR3 reads TGCGCCAGCAGTCCCAAGGTGTGGGCAGGGAGGTCGGGAAGTACGAAGGAACTGTTTTTT. Its protein product is CASSPKVWAGRSGSTKELFF.

This rearrangement joins TRBV5-1 to TRBJ2-3; a possible D gene is TRBD1 (6 bases). The V and J ends lost 1 base and 1 base respectively, with 10 bases between them. From germline, CDR1 is SGHRS and CDR2 YFSETQ. The CDR3 is 15 amino acids. The CDR3 nucleotides are TGCGCCAGCAGCTTGTCCTGGACAGGCACAGATACGCAGTATTTT. Amino acids: CASSLSWTGTDTQYF.

The chain employs TRBV5-4 and TRBJ1-2, with a possible D match to TRBD1 (5 bases). The V gene lost 4 bases and the J gene lost 2 bases, with 9 bases spanning the gap. The CDR3 sequence is 13 residues long. From germline, CDR1 is SGHNT and CDR2 YYREEE (reference sequence). CDR3 amino acids: CASSPQGNYGYTF. In nucleotides, the CDR3 is TGTGCCAGCAGCCCGCAGGGCAACTATGGCTACACCTTC.

The chain couples TRBV7-8 to TRBJ2-7, with 7 bases matching TRBD2. In germline, CDR1 is SGHVS, CDR2 FQNEAQ. Trimming at V came to 0 bases and at J to 4 bases, leaving 6 bases not matched to a gene. The CDR3 is 15 residues long. Here the CDR3 DNA reads TGTGCCAGCAGCTTAGCGGTAGCGGGCCATTACGAGCAGTACTTC. This sequence encodes CASSLAVAGHYEQYF.

This rearrangement joins TRBV19 to TRBJ2-1; 9 nucleotides align to TRBD1. The germline CDR1 and CDR2 sequences are LNHDA and SQIVND (reference sequence). The CDR3 contains 14 residues. V lost 3 bases and J lost 7; bases outside the gene matches: 4. The CDR3 DNA reads TGTGCCAGTAGTATTGGGACAGGGTGGAATGAGCAGTTCTTC. Protein sequence: CASSIGTGWNEQFF.

The genes are TRBV6-5 and TRBJ1-5; D gene ambiguous. Germline V gene lookup returns CDR1 MNHEY and CDR2 SVGAGI. The CDR3 spans 14 residues. V was trimmed by 2 bases and J by 5 bases, leaving 10 bases between them. The CDR3 sequence: CASSYVEGYQPQHF. The CDR3 coding sequence is TGTGCCAGCAGTTACGTAGAGGGTTATCAGCCCCAGCATTTT.

The chain links TRBV11-3 to TRBJ2-7; D might be TRBD2 (6 bases). The CDR3 is made up of 13 amino acids. Germline assignment: CDR1 SGHNT and CDR2 YENEEA. The ends were cut back, 3 bases at V and 3 bases at J, with 9 bases in the middle. Here the CDR3 reads CASSFEDYYEQYF. CDR3 bases: TGTGCCAGCAGCTTTGAGGACTACTACGAGCAGTACTTC.

The chain has TRBV4-2 and TRBJ1-2; D is undetermined. V shed 0 bases and J shed 8 bases, with 16 bases lying between them. The germline V gene has CDR1 LGHNA and CDR2 YNFKEQ. The CDR3 covers 15 residues. DNA of the CDR3: TGTGCCAGCAGCCAAGAACTCGGGGATAATCCCGGCTACACCTTC. It translates to CASSQELGDNPGYTF.

V and J are TRBV19 and TRBJ1-6, with D possibly being TRBD1 (5 bases). Trimming shortened V by 3 bases and J by 7 bases, and 19 bases separated the two germline ends. The CDR3 has 17 residues. Germline loops: CDR1 LNHDA, CDR2 SQIVND (reference sequence). The CDR3 region has the DNA TGTGCCAGTAGTATTGGATGGCAGGGAAACATAAATTCACCCCTCCACTTT. Translating it yields CASSIGWQGNINSPLHF.

The genes are TRBV11-2 and TRBJ2-7, with D possibly matching TRBD2 (6 bases). The CDR3 sequence is 14 residues long. In germline, CDR1 is SGHAT, CDR2 FQNNGV. Trimming cost V 5 bases and J 2 bases, with 13 bases left between them. In DNA, the CDR3 is TGTGCCAGCAGCAGAGGACTACCCCCCTACGAGCAGTACTTC. As protein: CASSRGLPPYEQYF.

V and J are TRBV27 and TRBJ2-5; TRBD1 is a possible D gene (5 bases). CDR1 MNHEY and CDR2 SMNVEV come from the germline V gene (reference sequence). The CDR3 consists of 16 residues. Trimming cost V 9 bases and J 5 bases, with 25 bases left between them. The CDR3 bases are TGTGCCAGTCCCCCTTACCAACATCAGGGCCTTGAGACCCAGTACTTC. Amino acid sequence: CASPPYQHQGLETQYF.

The chain joins TRBV5-4 to TRBJ1-1; D gene unclear. V lost 4 bases to trimming and J lost 1 base, with 17 bases between them. CDR3 length: 16 residues. The germline gives CDR1 SGHNT, CDR2 YYREEE (reference sequence). The CDR3 is CASSPRLRQKNTEAFF. CDR3 in DNA: TGTGCCAGCAGCCCTCGACTCCGCCAGAAGAACACTGAAGCTTTCTTT.

V and J are TRBV5-8 and TRBJ1-4; 11 nucleotides align to TRBD1. Unmatched junction bases numbered 5, after V lost 2 bases and J lost 8 bases. Germline V CDR1 and CDR2: SGHTS, YDEGEE. The CDR3 consists of 15 residues. CDR3 loop: CASSLSGQGGEKLFF. The DNA of the CDR3 is TGTGCCAGCAGCTTATCGGGACAGGGGGGCGAAAAACTGTTTTTT.

The V call is TRBV9, the J call TRBJ2-5; 9 bases align to TRBD2. The junction had 10 bases not matched to a gene; V was cut back by 0 bases and J by 4 bases. This CDR3 is 17 amino acids long. Germline V gives CDR1 SGDLS, CDR2 YYNGEE. The CDR3 region is CASSVDSSGRPRETQYF. Here the CDR3 DNA reads TGTGCCAGCAGCGTAGACTCGAGCGGGAGGCCGAGAGAGACCCAGTACTTC.